This T cell receptor beta chain was captured by sequencing in a study of neoadjuvant nivolumab and ipilimumab in lung cancer. Study at large: Nivolumab 3 mg/kg was given days 1, 15 and 29, plus ipilimumab 1 mg/kg day 1 in combination. Broader study findings: Only a small number of samples underwent TCR sequencing. TCR clonality did not significantly correlate with pathologic tumor regression. Only two of four nivolumab-treated tumors gained richness and clonality by surgery.

Sequencing was performed with immunoSEQ multiplex PCR; in TCRdb, only in-frame clones are kept and a portion is missing. The sample contains about 4,700 clones, roughly 80% of which appear only once. Germline CDR1 and CDR2: GTSNPN and SVGIG (reference sequence). Deletions cut 0 bases from V and 6 bases from J, with 9 bases between. The CDR3 loop spans 14 amino acids. In regard to this clone: Its cognate antigen is unknown.

V usage is TRBV30 and J usage is TRBJ1-6; no firm D call. The sample in question was normal lung tissue adjacent to the tumor, obtained after neoadjuvant nivolumab, alone or with ipilimumab, at or shortly before surgery. This sequence originates from an adult with non-small cell lung cancer. Some clones in this sample may be carry-over from other donors' samples. The CDR3 reads CAWSVTGGNSPLHF. CDR3 DNA sequence: TGTGCCTGGAGTGTAACGGGCGGTAATTCACCCCTCCACTTT.